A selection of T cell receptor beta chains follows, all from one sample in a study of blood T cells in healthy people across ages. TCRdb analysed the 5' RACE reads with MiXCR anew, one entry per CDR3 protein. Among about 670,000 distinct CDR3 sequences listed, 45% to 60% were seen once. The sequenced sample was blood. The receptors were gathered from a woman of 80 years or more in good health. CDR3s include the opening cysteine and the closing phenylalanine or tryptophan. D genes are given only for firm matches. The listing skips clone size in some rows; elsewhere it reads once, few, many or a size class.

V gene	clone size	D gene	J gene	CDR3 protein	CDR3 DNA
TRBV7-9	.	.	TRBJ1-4	CASSPPGLNEKLFF	TGTGCCAGCAGCCCCCCTGGGCTAAATGAAAAACTGTTTTTT
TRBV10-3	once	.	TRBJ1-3	CAISEATVGNTIYF	TGTGCCATCAGTGAGGCGACCGTTGGAAACACCATATATTTT
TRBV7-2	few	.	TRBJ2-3	CAGSSVSTDTQYF	TGTGCCGGCAGCTCCGTAAGCACAGATACGCAGTATTTT
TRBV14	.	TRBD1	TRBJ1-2	CASSPRDSRGYTF	TGTGCCAGCAGCCCTCGGGACAGTAGGGGCTACACCTTC
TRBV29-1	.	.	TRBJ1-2	CSGGLGLTGDYGYTF	TGCAGCGGGGGGCTGGGACTTACCGGAGACTATGGCTACACCTTC
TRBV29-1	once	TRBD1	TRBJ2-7	CSVGDRGNHEQYF	TGCAGCGTTGGGGACAGGGGTAACCACGAGCAGTACTTC
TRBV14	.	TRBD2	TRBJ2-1	CASSQLGLAKGDEQFF	TGTGCCAGCAGCCAACTCGGACTAGCAAAAGGCGATGAGCAGTTCTTC
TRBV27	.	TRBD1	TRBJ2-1	CTSSLTGGYNEQFF	TGTACCAGCAGTTTGACAGGGGGTTACAATGAGCAGTTCTTC
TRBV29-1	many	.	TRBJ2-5	CSVERYPRETQYF	TGCAGCGTTGAGCGATATCCCCGAGAGACACAGTACTTC
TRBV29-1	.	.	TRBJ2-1	CSVEDRPDSTGRYNEQFF	TGCAGCGTTGAAGACCGACCAGACTCGACAGGGAGGTACAATGAGCAGTTCTTC